These 18 T cell receptor beta chains originate from one sample sequenced in a study of cytomegalovirus exposure and HLA in healthy donors. The PCR was carried out with 60 Vbeta primers and 13 Jbeta primers. The repertoire was sequenced with immunoSEQ multiplex PCR; TCRdb's copy has only in-frame clones and lacks some. The sample shows around 130,000 clones, roughly 85% of them seen only once. Material for sequencing was PBMCs. The receptor set was obtained from a boy younger than 18 in good health and CMV-seronegative.

Details on this clone: Other DNA sequences of this sample code for an identical CDR3. V gene TRBV7-9 combines with J gene TRBJ2-7; 10 nucleotides match TRBD1. Germline CDR1 SEHNR, CDR2 FQNEAQ (reference sequence). This CDR3 contains 14 residues. V gave up 5 bases and J gave up 3 bases; unmatched junction bases: 4. The CDR3 sequence: CASSPRTGGYEQYF. CDR3 DNA: TGTGCCAGCAGCCCTAGGACAGGGGGCTACGAGCAGTACTTC.

This chain uses TRBV18 with TRBJ1-1; 10 bases line up with TRBD1. The trim removed 3 bases at V and 5 bases at J, leaving 6 bases unmatched. Looked up from germline, CDR1 is KGHSH and CDR2 is LQKENI. This CDR3 contains 15 residues. CDR3 DNA sequence: TGTGCCAGCTCACCGGGACAGGGGCCGGGGACTGAAGCTTTCTTT. Protein: CASSPGQGPGTEAFF.

CDR3 nucleotide sequence: TGCGCCAGCAGCCAAGAATATAGATTCCTCTATGGCTACACCTTC. As protein: CASSQEYRFLYGYTF. The chain combines TRBV4-1 with TRBJ1-2, with no clear D. The CDR3 is 15 residues long. Germline V gene lookup returns CDR1 MGHRA and CDR2 YSYEKL. V dropped 0 bases and J dropped 4 bases, with 12 bases sitting between them.

This clone has only one observation. The chain recombines TRBV7-9 with TRBJ2-7; 12 bases map to TRBD2. Per the germline V gene, CDR1 is SEHNR and CDR2 is FQNEAQ (reference sequence). There are 17 residues in the CDR3. V lost 4 bases, J lost 3 bases, and 10 bases stayed unmatched. The CDR3 nucleotides are TGTGCCAGCAGCTACCGACTAGCGGGAGCAACCCACTACGAGCAGTACTTC. Its translation is CASSYRLAGATHYEQYF.

The CDR3 loop reads CATSSYGGTYEQYF. CDR3 bases: TGTGCCACCAGCAGCTACGGAGGGACCTACGAGCAGTACTTC. The chain links TRBV15 to TRBJ2-7; D may be TRBD2 (6 bases). V was shortened by 3 bases and J by 2 bases, with 11 bases between the two germline ends. Germline CDR1 is LNHNV and CDR2 is YYDKDF (reference sequence). The length of the CDR3 is 14 residues.

The chain is built from TRBV30 and TRBJ2-7, with 10 positions matching TRBD1. The CDR3 has 14 amino acids. CDR1 GTSNPN and CDR2 SVGIG come from the germline V gene (reference sequence). The V gene end was trimmed by 5 bases and the J gene end by 3 bases; junction bases not matched to a gene: 7. This chain's CDR3 is CAWDTGTGDYEQYF. The DNA for the CDR3 is TGTGCCTGGGATACCGGGACAGGGGACTACGAGCAGTACTTC.

This chain links TRBV29-1 with TRBJ2-3; 7 positions agree with TRBD1. V shed 5 bases and J 6 bases; nucleotides not matched to a gene: 11. Germline V gene sequence: CDR1 SQVTM, CDR2 ANQGSEA. The CDR3 is 14 amino acids. CDR3 residues: CSVKGAGVSDTQYF. As DNA, the CDR3 is TGCAGCGTTAAGGGGGCAGGGGTATCCGATACGCAGTATTTT.

The V call is TRBV5-6, the J call TRBJ2-5, with D unresolved. Germline V gives CDR1 SGHDT, CDR2 YYEEEE. The CDR3 consists of 13 residues. V was clipped by 0 bases and J by 5 bases, with 8 bases between them. CDR3 DNA sequence: TGTGCCAGCAGCTTGGGCGCCCCCGAGACCCAGTACTTC. As protein: CASSLGAPETQYF.

In the case of this clone: An end of the junction differs from the germline gene, which may be a read error. The rearrangement joins TRBV6-6 to TRBJ2-7, with 8 positions matching TRBD2. The V gene's germline CDR1 is MNHNY and CDR2 SVGAGI (reference sequence). This CDR3 has 12 residues. CDR3: CASTLTGGTAIF. CDR3 coding DNA: TGTGCCAGCACCCTTACGGGGGGGACGGCTATCTTC.

This clone was observed a single time. The rearrangement uses TRBV30 and TRBJ1-5, with a possible D match to TRBD1 (6 bases). The V end lost 2 bases, the J end lost 4 bases, and 18 bases lay between the germline ends. The CDR3 length is 16 residues. From germline, CDR1 is GTSNPN and CDR2 SVGIG (reference sequence). This CDR3 is CAWSPRGASTNQPQHF. The CDR3 bases are TGTGCCTGGAGTCCTCGGGGGGCAAGTACTAATCAGCCCCAGCATTTT. The whole variable domain, filled in from reference TRBV30 and TRBJ1-5, reads SQTIHQWPATLVQPVGSPLSLECTVEGTSNPNLYWYRQAAGRGLQLLFYSVGIGQISSEVPQNLSASRPQDRQFILSSKKLLLSDSGFYLCAWSPRGASTNQPQHFGDGTRLSIL.

The chain employs TRBV29-1 and TRBJ1-1; the match to TRBD1 covers 7 bases. The CDR3 has 14 amino acids. Germline V CDR1 and CDR2: SQVTM, ANQGSEA. J was trimmed by 6 bases and V by 4 bases; bases with no gene match: 11. The CDR3 nucleotides are TGCAGCGTTGCCCTAACAGGGGTTGTGCCTGAAGCTTTCTTT. It codes for CSVALTGVVPEAFF.

This chain connects TRBV2 to TRBJ2-5, with D possibly matching TRBD1 (6 bases). The V gene's germline CDR1 is SNHLY and CDR2 FYNNEI. Trimming shortened V by 7 bases and J by 4 bases, and 13 bases separated the two germline ends. This CDR3 contains 13 residues. In DNA, the CDR3 is TGTGCCAGCAACAGGGAACTGCCAGAGACCCAGTACTTC. This encodes CASNRELPETQYF.

The chain uses TRBV6-5 and TRBJ1-2; 8 nucleotides match TRBD1. CDR1 and CDR2 from the germline V gene are MNHEY and SVGAGI. The CDR3 consists of 14 residues. V was clipped by 4 bases and J by 6 bases; unmatched bases: 7. The CDR3 DNA sequence: TGTGCCAGCAGTTCCCCGGGACAGGCTCATGGCTACACCTTC. Translated, it gives CASSSPGQAHGYTF.

The chain is built from TRBV30 and TRBJ2-5; D is perhaps TRBD1 (5 bases). V gave up 0 bases and J gave up 5 bases, with 19 bases separating them. Per germline, CDR1 GTSNPN and CDR2 SVGIG (reference sequence). The CDR3 has 16 amino acids. The CDR3 DNA follows: TGTGCCTGGAGTGTACAGGTGGGGTTGGGTGGGGAGACCCAGTACTTC. This gives the protein CAWSVQVGLGGETQYF.

This rearrangement joins TRBV7-9 to TRBJ1-3; 7 nucleotides line up with TRBD1. Trimming removed 5 bases from V and 0 bases from J; junction bases left unmatched: 7. The CDR3 runs 16 residues. Germline V gene lookup returns CDR1 SEHNR and CDR2 FQNEAQ (reference sequence). CDR3 nucleotides: TGTGCCAGCAGCATCGACAGGGCCGCCTCTGGAAACACCATATATTTT. Its protein product is CASSIDRAASGNTIYF.

The gene calls are TRBV18 and TRBJ1-1; TRBD1 is a possible D gene (5 bases). The CDR3 has 15 residues. The V end was cut by 3 bases, the J end by 4 bases, with 15 bases between. Germline assignment: CDR1 KGHSH and CDR2 LQKENI. CDR3 coding DNA: TGTGCCAGCTCACCGTTAGGGGCGTTGAGCACTGAAGCTTTCTTT. The encoded protein is CASSPLGALSTEAFF.

V and J are TRBV6-5 and TRBJ1-5; weak D call: TRBD1 (6 bases). Trimming stripped 5 bases from V and 0 bases from J, with 11 bases between. The CDR3 covers 15 residues. CDR1 and CDR2 (germline): MNHEY, SVGAGI. For the CDR3, the DNA is TGTGCCAGCAGTCGGACAGTCTTTAGCAATCAGCCCCAGCATTTT. It yields the protein CASSRTVFSNQPQHF.

The chain recombines TRBV30 with TRBJ1-5, with 7 bases that match TRBD1. V trimming: 4 bases; J trimming: 3 bases; junction bases outside the gene matches: 6. CDR3 length: 14 residues. The germline V gene encodes CDR1 GTSNPN and CDR2 SVGIG (reference sequence). The CDR3 here is CAWTSGQDNQPQHF. In DNA form, the CDR3 reads TGTGCCTGGACCTCCGGACAGGACAATCAGCCCCAGCATTTT.